Listed below are T cell receptor beta chains from one sample, sequenced in a study of glioma-infiltrating T cells. MiXCR, applied by TCRdb to the multiplex PCR reads, yields one record per CDR3 protein. The sample contains roughly 100,000 distinct CDR3 sequences, less than 30% of which appear only once. The specimen was glioma tissue, nonneoplastic brain tissue, or PBMCs (not recorded which). These receptor sequences come from a human donor with low-grade glioma or glioblastoma, undergoing nonglioma brain surgery, or in good health (not recorded which). Each CDR3 is given with its conserved first and last residue. Fields, in order: J gene, clone size, D gene, V gene, CDR3 DNA, CDR3 protein. The D gene is left open where the match is weak. Clone size is stated in some rows and not others, as once, few, many or a class when expanded.

TRBJ2-5 many NA TRBV7-6 TGTGCCAGCAGCTTTACTTATCGAGAGACCCAGTACTTC CASSFTYRETQYF
TRBJ1-1 many TRBD1 TRBV6-1 TGTGCCAGCAGTTTACGGACAGGGTACATGAACACTGAAGCTTTCTTT CASSLRTGYMNTEAFF
TRBJ1-3 many NA TRBV7-6 TGTGCCAGCAGCTCGGGGTACTCTGGAAACACCATATATTTT CASSSGYSGNTIYF
TRBJ1-1 many NA TRBV27 TGTGCCAGCAGATCAGGGTCACCCTTGAACACTGAAGCTTTCTTT CASRSGSPLNTEAFF
TRBJ2-5 many TRBD2 TRBV20-1 TGCAGTGCTCCTGGACTAGCGGGAGAGACCCAGTACTTC CSAPGLAGETQYF
TRBJ1-2 many NA TRBV6-4 TGTGCCAGCAGTGACTCACAGGGACAAGACGGCTACACCTTC CASSDSQGQDGYTF
TRBJ2-5 NA NA TRBV18 TGTGCCAGCTCACCACCGACAGGCAAGGAGTTGGGGGAGACCCAGTACTTC CASSPPTGKELGETQYF
TRBJ2-7 few TRBD1 TRBV7-2 TGTGCCAGCAGCTTCGAGGAGCTGGGACAGGGAGGCTACGAGCAGTACTTC CASSFEELGQGGYEQYF
TRBJ2-6 NA TRBD2 TRBV28 TGTGCCAGCAGTGCTCCTAGCGGGGGGGACTCTGGGGCCAACGTCCTGACTTTC CASSAPSGGDSGANVLTF
TRBJ2-7 many NA TRBV24-1 TGTGCCACAAGAGCGTACGAGCAGTACTTC CATRAYEQYF
TRBJ1-3 NA NA TRBV20-1 TGCAGTGCTAGTAGGTGCTCTGGAAACACCATACATTTT CSASRCSGNTIHF
TRBJ1-2 few NA TRBV6-2/TRBV6-3 TGTGCCAGCAGTTTCCTGATGAGTTCCTATGGCTACACCTTC CASSFLMSSYGYTF
TRBJ1-2 NA NA TRBV27 TGTGCCAGCAGTTACTCCCAAGCGGGAGGCTACACCTTC CASSYSQAGGYTF
TRBJ2-5 many NA TRBV20-1 TGCAGTGCTTTGGCGACGGAGACCCAGTACTTC CSALATETQYF
TRBJ2-7 few NA TRBV20-1 TGCAGTGCGACTCGGGGGTTCTACGAGCAGTACTTC CSATRGFYEQYF
TRBJ2-1 few NA TRBV19 TGTGCCAGTAGTATAGTCGCTACAGGAACCTACAATGAGCAGTTCTTC CASSIVATGTYNEQFF
TRBJ2-3 many TRBD2 TRBV27 TGTGCCAGCAGTTTGACTAGCGGGGGGGATACGCAGTATTTT CASSLTSGGDTQYF
TRBJ1-6 many NA TRBV14 TGTGCCAGCAGCCAACAGTTATCAGATAATTCACCCCTCCACTTT CASSQQLSDNSPLHF
TRBJ1-3 NA NA TRBV6-5 TGTGCCAGCAGCCTCGGGCCGAGCTCTGTAAACACCATATATTTT CASSLGPSSVNTIYF
TRBJ1-2 NA NA TRBV2 TGTGCCAGCAGGGAGTTCAACTATGGCTACACCTTC CASREFNYGYTF
TRBJ1-5 NA NA TRBV7-2 TGTGCCAGCAGTCCGCGGACATTTGGCAATCAGCCCCAGCATTTT CASSPRTFGNQPQHF
TRBJ2-3 many NA TRBV18 TGTGCCAGCTCACAAAGGACAGCACGTAGCACAGATACGCAGTATTTT CASSQRTARSTDTQYF
TRBJ2-3 NA NA TRBV4-1 TGCGCCAGCAGCCAACAGATGGAGGTGGGCACAGATACGAAGTATTTT CASSQQMEVGTDTKYF
TRBJ2-1 few TRBD1 TRBV7-2 TGTGCCAGCAGCTTAGATGGGACAGTCCACAATGAGCAGTTCTTC CASSLDGTVHNEQFF
TRBJ2-7 few NA TRBV4-2 TGTGCCAGCAGCCAAGGGGCAGGGTCCGGAGGAGACTACGAGCAGTACTTC CASSQGAGSGGDYEQYF
TRBJ1-6 few NA TRBV6-1 TGTGCCAGCATCCCATCCCCTCTCTATAATTCACCCCTCCACTTT CASIPSPLYNSPLHF
TRBJ1-5 many NA TRBV5-4 TGTGCCAGCAGCTCAGGGATCATAGGGCCCCAGCATTTT CASSSGIIGPQHF
TRBJ2-7 NA NA TRBV5-1 TGCGCCAGCATCTTGATTTCAGGGACTTCCTACGAGCAGTACTTC CASILISGTSYEQYF
TRBJ2-1 few TRBD2 TRBV7-9 TGTGCCAGCAGCTCTACCGGGATAGCGGGGTCCTCGTACAATGAGCAGTTCTTC CASSSTGIAGSSYNEQFF
TRBJ2-7 many NA TRBV20-1 TGCAGTGCTAGTAGGGGTACGGGGTACGAGCAGTACTTC CSASRGTGYEQYF
TRBJ1-2 many NA TRBV20-1 TGCAGTGCTAGAGCCGGCAGGGGATCTGGCTACACCTTC CSARAGRGSGYTF
TRBJ2-1 many NA TRBV24-1 TGTGCCACCAGTGATTCCCCCCACGGACTCCAGTTCTTC CATSDSPHGLQFF
TRBJ1-3 many NA TRBV20-1 TGCAGTGCCGCCGGGACCGCATTCTCTGGAAACACCATATATTTT CSAAGTAFSGNTIYF
TRBJ2-7 many TRBD1 TRBV6-1 TGTGCCAGCAGAAAGGACAGGGACTACGAGCAGTACTTC CASRKDRDYEQYF
TRBJ2-7 NA NA TRBV2 TGTGCCAGCAGGACTGAAGCGGGCGCCTACGAGCAGTACTTC CASRTEAGAYEQYF
TRBJ1-6 many NA TRBV20-1 TGCAGTGCCCCTCCCCGGGCGGCAAGCTATAATTCACCCCTCCACTTT CSAPPRAASYNSPLHF
TRBJ1-2 NA NA TRBV27 TGTGCCAGCAGCCTCCTCCGGAAAATCTGTGGCTACACCTTC CASSLLRKICGYTF
TRBJ2-1 many TRBD2 TRBV20-1 TGCAGTCGGACTAGCGGGGTTTACAATGAGCAGTTCTTC CSRTSGVYNEQFF
TRBJ1-5 many TRBD1 TRBV20-1 TGCAGTGCTAGACAGGGGGCCAGCAATCAGCCCCAGCATTTT CSARQGASNQPQHF
TRBJ2-7 many NA TRBV7-2 TGTGCCAGCAGCTTAGAGGCAGCGAGCTCCTACGAGCAGTACTTC CASSLEAASSYEQYF
TRBJ1-5 NA NA TRBV12-3/TRBV12-4 TGTGCCAGCAGCCGCTCTAACAGCAATCAGCCCCAGCATTTT CASSRSNSNQPQHF
TRBJ1-1 many NA TRBV20-1 TGCAGTGCTATACGCCCCAGGGGAGGGAGGGAAGCTTTCTTT CSAIRPRGGREAFF
TRBJ1-1 many TRBD1 TRBV20-1 TGCAGTGCTACGCCCCGGACAGGGCCTAACACTGAAGCTTTCTTT CSATPRTGPNTEAFF
TRBJ1-4 many NA TRBV20-1 TGCAGCGCCCCCCCAGAGGGCGGCACTAATGAAAAACTGTTTTTT CSAPPEGGTNEKLFF
TRBJ2-1 NA TRBD2 TRBV12-3/TRBV12-4 TGTGCCAGCAGCCCCGGACTAGCGGGGTTTGAGCAGTTCTTC CASSPGLAGFEQFF
TRBJ2-3 NA TRBD2 TRBV3-1 TGTGCCAGCAGCCCGACTGGAGGTGGGGGGGGTGATACGCAGTATTTT CASSPTGGGGGDTQYF
TRBJ2-7 NA TRBD2 TRBV5-1 TGCGCCAGCAGCCCTGGGGCTAGCGGGGGACCCGAGCAGTACTTC CASSPGASGGPEQYF
TRBJ2-7 NA NA TRBV7-3 TGTGCCAGCAGCCACACATCCCTTATCCCGGGGCACGAGCAGTACTTC CASSHTSLIPGHEQYF
TRBJ1-3 few NA TRBV7-2 TGTGCCAGCAGCTTAGCCTCGGCGATTTCACTAAGAAACACCATATATTTT CASSLASAISLRNTIYF
TRBJ1-1 many NA TRBV20-1 TGCAGTGCTAGCCGACTCACAGGTACGAACACTGAAGCTTTCTTT CSASRLTGTNTEAFF